This T cell receptor beta chain was captured in a study of Ad26.COV2.S vaccination and SARS-CoV-2 variants. Germline-derived CDR1 and CDR2 are SGHTA and FQGTGA. V gave up 5 bases and J gave up 7 bases, with 15 bases separating them. The length of the CDR3 is 15 residues. This clone was seen just once. Regarding treatment: about 20 received Ad26.COV2.S at low or high dose, single or two shots; about 5 received placebo; per-sample allocation not given. It was on day 63 after the first vaccine or placebo injection that samples were taken. As its vector, the vaccine had Ad26, which expressed Wuhan-strain SARS-CoV-2 spike. Sequencing was performed with immunoSEQ multiplex PCR; in TCRdb, only in-frame clones are kept and a portion is missing. This table has about 440,000 clones, 90% appearing once.

The clonotype was recovered from a person aged 18-65 years who received the Ad26.COV2.S COVID-19 vaccine or a placebo. This rearrangement joins TRBV7-3 to TRBJ1-6; D is possibly TRBD1 (6 bases). The sample here was peripheral blood, taken in a trial of Ad26.COV2.S vaccine versus placebo. The CDR3 protein is CASSLEGHSNSPLHF. CDR3 nucleotides: TGTGCCAGCAGCCTTGAGGGACACTCAAATTCACCCCTCCACTTT.